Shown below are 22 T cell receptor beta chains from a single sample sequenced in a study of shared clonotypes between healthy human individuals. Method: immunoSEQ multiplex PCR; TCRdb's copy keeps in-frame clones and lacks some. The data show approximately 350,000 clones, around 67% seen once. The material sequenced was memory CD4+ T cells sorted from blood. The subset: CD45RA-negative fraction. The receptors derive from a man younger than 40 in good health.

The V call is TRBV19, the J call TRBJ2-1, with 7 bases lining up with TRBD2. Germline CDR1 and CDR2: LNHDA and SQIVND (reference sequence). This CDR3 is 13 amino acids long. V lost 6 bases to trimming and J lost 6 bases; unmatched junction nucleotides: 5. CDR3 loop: CASSGLVSNEQFF. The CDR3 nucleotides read TGTGCCAGTAGCGGACTAGTCTCCAATGAGCAGTTCTTC.

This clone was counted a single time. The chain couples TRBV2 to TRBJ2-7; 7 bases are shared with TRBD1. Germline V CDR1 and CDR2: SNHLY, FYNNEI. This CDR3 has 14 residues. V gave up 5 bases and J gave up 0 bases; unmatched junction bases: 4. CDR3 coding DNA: TGTGCCAGCAGTTCACAGGGGCGCTCCTACGAGCAGTACTTC. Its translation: CASSSQGRSYEQYF. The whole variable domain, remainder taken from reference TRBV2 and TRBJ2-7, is EPEVTQTPSHQVTQMGQEVILRCVPISNHLYFYWYRQILGQKVEFLVSFYNNEISEKSEIFDDQFSVERPDGSNFTLKIRSTKLEDSAMYFCASSSQGRSYEQYFGPGTRLTVT.

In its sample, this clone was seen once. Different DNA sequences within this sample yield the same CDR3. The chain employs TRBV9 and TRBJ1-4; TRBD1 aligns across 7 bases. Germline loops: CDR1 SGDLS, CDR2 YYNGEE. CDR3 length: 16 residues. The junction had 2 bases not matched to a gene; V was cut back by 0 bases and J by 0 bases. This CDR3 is CASSVAGGSTNEKLFF. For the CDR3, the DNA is TGTGCCAGCAGCGTAGCAGGGGGGTCAACTAATGAAAAACTGTTTTTT. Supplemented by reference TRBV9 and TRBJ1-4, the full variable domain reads DSGVTQTPKHLITATGQRVTLRCSPRSGDLSVYWYQQSLDQGLQFLIQYYNGEERAKGNILERFSAQQFPDLHSELNLSSLELGDSALYFCASSVAGGSTNEKLFFGSGTQLSVL.

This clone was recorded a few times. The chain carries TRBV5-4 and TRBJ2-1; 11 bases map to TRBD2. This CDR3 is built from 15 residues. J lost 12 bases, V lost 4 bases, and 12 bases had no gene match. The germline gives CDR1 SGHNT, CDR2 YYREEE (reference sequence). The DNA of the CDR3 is TGTGCCAGCAGCCACGCGGGACTAGCGGCCCTCCGGCAGTTCTTC. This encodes CASSHAGLAALRQFF.

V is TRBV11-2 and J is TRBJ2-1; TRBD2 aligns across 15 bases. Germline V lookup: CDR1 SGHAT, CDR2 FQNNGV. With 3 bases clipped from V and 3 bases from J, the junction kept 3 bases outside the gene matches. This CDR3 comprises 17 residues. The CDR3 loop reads CASSLGLAGGVYNEQFF. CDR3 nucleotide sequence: TGTGCCAGCAGCTTGGGACTAGCGGGAGGCGTCTACAATGAGCAGTTCTTC.

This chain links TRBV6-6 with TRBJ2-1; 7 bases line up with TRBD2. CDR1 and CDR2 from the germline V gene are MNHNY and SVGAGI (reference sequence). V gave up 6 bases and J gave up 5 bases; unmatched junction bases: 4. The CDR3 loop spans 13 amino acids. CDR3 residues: CASRAGTNNEQFF. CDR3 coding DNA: TGTGCCAGCAGAGCCGGGACTAACAATGAGCAGTTCTTC.

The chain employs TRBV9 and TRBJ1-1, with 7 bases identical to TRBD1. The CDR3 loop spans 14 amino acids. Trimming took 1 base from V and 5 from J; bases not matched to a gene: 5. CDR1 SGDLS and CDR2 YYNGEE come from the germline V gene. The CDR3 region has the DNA TGTGCCAGCAGCGTAACAACAGGGGTTACTGAAGCTTTCTTT. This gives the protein CASSVTTGVTEAFF.

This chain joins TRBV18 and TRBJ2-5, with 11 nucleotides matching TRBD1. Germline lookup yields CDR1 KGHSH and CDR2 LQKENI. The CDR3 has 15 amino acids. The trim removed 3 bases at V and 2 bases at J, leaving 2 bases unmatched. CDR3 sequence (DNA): TGTGCCAGCTCACCGGACAGGGGGCCGCAAGAGACCCAGTACTTC. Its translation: CASSPDRGPQETQYF.

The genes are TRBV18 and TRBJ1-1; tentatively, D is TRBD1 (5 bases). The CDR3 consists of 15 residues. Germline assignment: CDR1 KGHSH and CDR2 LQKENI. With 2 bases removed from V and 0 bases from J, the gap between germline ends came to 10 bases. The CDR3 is CASSPKRGVNTEAFF. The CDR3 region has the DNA TGTGCCAGCTCACCAAAGCGGGGGGTGAACACTGAAGCTTTCTTT. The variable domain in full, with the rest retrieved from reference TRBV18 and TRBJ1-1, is NAGVMQNPRHLVRRRGQEARLRCSPMKGHSHVYWYRQLPEEGLKFMVYLQKENIIDESGMPKERFSAEFPKEGPSILRIQQVVRGDSAAYFCASSPKRGVNTEAFFGQGTRLTVV.

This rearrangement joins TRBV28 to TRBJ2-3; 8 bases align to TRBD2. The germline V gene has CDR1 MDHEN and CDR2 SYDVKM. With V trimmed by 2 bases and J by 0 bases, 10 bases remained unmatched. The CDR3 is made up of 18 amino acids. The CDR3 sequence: CASSLPSGGTRSTDTQYF. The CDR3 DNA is TGTGCCAGCAGTTTACCCAGTGGAGGGACTAGAAGCACAGATACGCAGTATTTT.

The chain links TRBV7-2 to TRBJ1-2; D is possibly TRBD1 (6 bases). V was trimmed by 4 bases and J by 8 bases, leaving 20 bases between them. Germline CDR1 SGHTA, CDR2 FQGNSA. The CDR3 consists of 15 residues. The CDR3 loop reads CASSYEQGRAGGYTF. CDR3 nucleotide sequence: TGTGCCAGCAGCTATGAACAGGGACGAGCGGGAGGCTACACCTTC.

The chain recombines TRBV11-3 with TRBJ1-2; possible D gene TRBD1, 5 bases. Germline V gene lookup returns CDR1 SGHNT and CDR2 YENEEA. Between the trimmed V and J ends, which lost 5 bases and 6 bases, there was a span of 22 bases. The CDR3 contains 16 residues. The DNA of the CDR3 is TGTGCCAGCAGCCCGTCGATTCCCGGAGGCAGGGATGGCTACACCTTC. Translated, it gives CASSPSIPGGRDGYTF.

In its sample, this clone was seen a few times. CDR3 protein: CASSLGGQVTSTDTQYF. CDR3 sequence (DNA): TGTGCCAGCAGCTTAGGGGGACAGGTCACTAGTACAGATACGCAGTATTTT. V and J are TRBV7-8 and TRBJ2-3; 8 positions match TRBD1. The CDR3 is made up of 17 amino acids. Germline loops: CDR1 SGHVS, CDR2 FQNEAQ. Unmatched junction bases numbered 9, after V lost 1 base and J lost 3 bases.

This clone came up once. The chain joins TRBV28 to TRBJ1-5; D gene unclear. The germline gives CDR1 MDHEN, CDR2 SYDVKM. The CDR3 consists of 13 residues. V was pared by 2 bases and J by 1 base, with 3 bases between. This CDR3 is CASSLPSNQPQHF. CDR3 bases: TGTGCCAGCAGTTTACCGAGCAATCAGCCCCAGCATTTT. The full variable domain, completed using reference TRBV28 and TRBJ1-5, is DVKVTQSSRYLVKRTGEKVFLECVQDMDHENMFWYRQDPGLGLRLIYFSYDVKMKEKGDIPEGYSVSREKKERFSLILESASTNQTSMYLCASSLPSNQPQHFGDGTRLSIL.

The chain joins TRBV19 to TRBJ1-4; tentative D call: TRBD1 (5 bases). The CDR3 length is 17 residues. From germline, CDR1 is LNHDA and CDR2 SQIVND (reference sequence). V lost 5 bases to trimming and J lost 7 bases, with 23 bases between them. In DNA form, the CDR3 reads TGTGCCAGTAGTGACCAACCGGGACCTCGAATGGGTGAAAAACTGTTTTTT. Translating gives CASSDQPGPRMGEKLFF.

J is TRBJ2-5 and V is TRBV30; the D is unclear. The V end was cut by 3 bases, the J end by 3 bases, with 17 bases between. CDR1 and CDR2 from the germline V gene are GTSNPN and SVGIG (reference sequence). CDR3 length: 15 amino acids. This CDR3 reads CAWSPFLGPEETQYF. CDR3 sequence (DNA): TGTGCCTGGAGCCCCTTTCTCGGCCCCGAAGAGACCCAGTACTTC.

CDR3 protein: CASSEGTLNYGYTF. For the CDR3, the DNA is TGTGCCAGCAGTGAGGGGACGCTGAACTATGGCTACACCTTC. This chain joins TRBV2 and TRBJ1-2, with D possibly matching TRBD1 (5 bases). The CDR3 has 14 amino acids. V was pared by 3 bases and J by 2 bases, with 10 bases between. The germline V gene encodes CDR1 SNHLY and CDR2 FYNNEI.

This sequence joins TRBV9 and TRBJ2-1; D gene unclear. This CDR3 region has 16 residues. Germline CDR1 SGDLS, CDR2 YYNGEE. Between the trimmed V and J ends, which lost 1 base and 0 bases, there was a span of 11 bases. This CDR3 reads CASSVLIPSSYNEQFF. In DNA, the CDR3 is TGTGCCAGCAGCGTATTAATCCCTAGCTCCTACAATGAGCAGTTCTTC.

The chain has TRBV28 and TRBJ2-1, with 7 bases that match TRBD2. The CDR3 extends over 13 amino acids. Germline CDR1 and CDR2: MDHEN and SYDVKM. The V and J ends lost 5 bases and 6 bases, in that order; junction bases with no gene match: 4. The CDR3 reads CASSVPGGNEQFF. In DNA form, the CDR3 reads TGTGCCAGCAGTGTTCCGGGGGGCAATGAGCAGTTCTTC.

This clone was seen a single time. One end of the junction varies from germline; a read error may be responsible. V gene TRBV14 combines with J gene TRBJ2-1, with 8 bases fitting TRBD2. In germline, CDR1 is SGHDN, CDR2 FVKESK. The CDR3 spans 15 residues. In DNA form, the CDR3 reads TGTGCCAGCAGCGCGGGACTGGCGGGAGGCGGGGGCTGGGTCTTC. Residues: CASSAGLAGGGGWVF.

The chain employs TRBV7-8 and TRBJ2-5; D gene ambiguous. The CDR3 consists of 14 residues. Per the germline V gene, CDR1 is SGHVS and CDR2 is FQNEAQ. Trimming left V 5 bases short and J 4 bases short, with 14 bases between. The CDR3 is CASSPRSGIETQYF. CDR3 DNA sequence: TGTGCCAGCAGCCCAAGAAGTGGGATAGAGACCCAGTACTTC.

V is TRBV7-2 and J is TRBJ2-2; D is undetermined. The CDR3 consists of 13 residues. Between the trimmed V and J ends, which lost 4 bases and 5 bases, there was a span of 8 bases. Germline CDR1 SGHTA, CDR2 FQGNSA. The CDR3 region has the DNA TGTGCCAGCAGCTCGACTGAAACCGGGGAGCTGTTTTTT. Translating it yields CASSSTETGELFF.